This T cell receptor (beta chain) emerged from a study of OX40 agonist ivuxolimab in advanced cancers. The V end lost 2 bases, the J end lost 5 bases, and 9 bases lay between the germline ends. Germline V CDR1 and CDR2: MNHEY, SMNVEV (reference sequence). CDR3 length equals 13 residues. Clones were sequenced by immunoSEQ multiplex PCR, and TCRdb holds only the in-frame ones, with some missing. The table includes roughly 32,000 clones, about nine tenths detected once. The source is an adult with an advanced solid tumor such as melanoma, head and neck, liver or kidney cancer. The V and J genes are TRBV27 and TRBJ1-1, with a weak D call TRBD1 (6 bases). This material consisted of CD4+ or CD8+ T cells sorted from blood, taken in a trial of the OX40 agonist ivuxolimab. In DNA, the CDR3 is TGTGCCAGCAGTTTAAACAGGGCAACTGAAGCTTTCTTT. It encodes CASSLNRATEAFF.